Listed below are T cell receptor beta chains from one sample, sequenced in a study of cytomegalovirus exposure and HLA in healthy donors. The method was immunoSEQ multiplex PCR; TCRdb's version includes in-frame clones alone and lacks a portion of them. The sample shows under 130,000 clones, 79% of them seen only once. Material for sequencing was PBMCs. Every receptor here comes from a woman between 40 and 50 years old in good health and CMV-seronegative. The CDR3 runs from the conserved cysteine through the conserved F or W. Fields, in order: V gene, clone size, J gene, D gene, CDR3 protein, CDR3 DNA. The D gene is left open where the match is weak. Size values are once, few and many counts, or a class for expanded clones, and some rows have none.

v_gene: TRBV7-9
abundance: -
j_gene: TRBJ1-3
d_gene: TRBD1
CDR3aa: CASTIGTGVKNTIYF
CDR3nt: TGTGCCAGCACCATTGGGACAGGGGTCAAGAACACCATATATTTT

v_gene: TRBV5-1
abundance: few
j_gene: TRBJ2-1
d_gene: TRBD1
CDR3aa: CASSLGQGYNEQFF
CDR3nt: TGCGCCAGCAGCTTGGGACAGGGTTACAATGAGCAGTTCTTC

v_gene: TRBV5-8
abundance: -
j_gene: TRBJ2-2
d_gene: TRBD2
CDR3aa: CASGGSGMNTGELFF
CDR3nt: TGTGCCAGCGGAGGTAGCGGGATGAACACCGGGGAGCTGTTTTTT

v_gene: TRBV10-1
abundance: -
j_gene: TRBJ2-3
d_gene: TRBD2
CDR3aa: CASSVAGHMDTQYF
CDR3nt: TGCGCCAGCAGTGTAGCGGGGCACATGGATACGCAGTATTTT

v_gene: TRBV19
abundance: -
j_gene: TRBJ1-2
d_gene: -
CDR3aa: CASSIAGYGYTF
CDR3nt: TGTGCCAGTAGTATCGCGGGGTATGGCTACACCTTC

v_gene: TRBV28
abundance: -
j_gene: TRBJ1-2
d_gene: TRBD1
CDR3aa: CASSLNTGDYGYTF
CDR3nt: TGTGCCAGCAGTTTGAACACAGGGGACTATGGCTACACCTTC

v_gene: TRBV30
abundance: -
j_gene: TRBJ1-5
d_gene: -
CDR3aa: CAWSSPGVQIDSNQPQHF
CDR3nt: TGTGCCTGGAGTTCCCCCGGGGTGCAGATAGATAGCAATCAGCCCCAGCATTTT

v_gene: TRBV9
abundance: -
j_gene: TRBJ2-5
d_gene: -
CDR3aa: CASSGAAGTLGTQYF
CDR3nt: TGTGCCAGCAGCGGCGCTGCGGGGACTCTTGGGACCCAGTACTTC

v_gene: TRBV18
abundance: -
j_gene: TRBJ2-7
d_gene: TRBD1
CDR3aa: CASSPSGTGTYEQYF
CDR3nt: TGTGCCAGCTCACCCTCCGGGACAGGGACCTACGAGCAGTACTTC

v_gene: TRBV10-3
abundance: -
j_gene: TRBJ2-1
d_gene: -
CDR3aa: CAPLGGEQFF
CDR3nt: TGTGCCCCACTGGGGGGTGAGCAGTTCTTC

v_gene: TRBV28
abundance: -
j_gene: TRBJ2-2
d_gene: TRBD1
CDR3aa: CASSLFRGLTGELFF
CDR3nt: TGTGCCAGCAGTTTATTCAGGGGGCTCACCGGGGAGCTGTTTTTT

v_gene: TRBV28
abundance: -
j_gene: TRBJ2-3
d_gene: TRBD2
CDR3aa: CASSPRTSGLTDTQYF
CDR3nt: TGTGCCAGCAGTCCTCGGACTAGCGGGCTCACAGATACGCAGTATTTT

v_gene: TRBV30
abundance: few
j_gene: TRBJ2-2
d_gene: TRBD2
CDR3aa: CAWSRAGDLSGELFF
CDR3nt: TGTGCCTGGAGTCGGGCGGGAGACCTTTCCGGGGAGCTGTTTTTT

v_gene: TRBV5-1
abundance: -
j_gene: TRBJ1-2
d_gene: TRBD1
CDR3aa: CASSLNGDRGSNYGYTF
CDR3nt: TGCGCCAGCAGCCTAAACGGGGACAGGGGGAGTAACTATGGCTACACCTTC

v_gene: TRBV11-3
abundance: -
j_gene: TRBJ2-2
d_gene: -
CDR3aa: CASSQSGWAPNTGELFF
CDR3nt: TGTGCCAGCAGCCAATCTGGGTGGGCACCGAACACCGGGGAGCTGTTTTTT

v_gene: TRBV28
abundance: -
j_gene: TRBJ1-1
d_gene: TRBD1
CDR3aa: CASLIGTANTEAFF
CDR3nt: TGTGCCAGCCTAATTGGGACAGCGAACACTGAAGCTTTCTTT

v_gene: TRBV28
abundance: -
j_gene: TRBJ2-1
d_gene: TRBD2
CDR3aa: CASSSLRGGASTEQFF
CDR3nt: TGTGCCAGCAGTTCCCTCCGCGGGGGGGCCTCGACTGAGCAGTTCTTC

v_gene: TRBV28
abundance: once
j_gene: TRBJ2-1
d_gene: -
CDR3aa: CASSLGGADPYNEQFF
CDR3nt: TGTGCCAGCAGTTTAGGGGGGGCCGACCCCTACAATGAGCAGTTCTTC

v_gene: TRBV7-2
abundance: -
j_gene: TRBJ1-2
d_gene: TRBD1
CDR3aa: CASSGTGGGGYTF
CDR3nt: TGTGCCAGCAGCGGGACAGGGGGCGGAGGCTACACCTTC

v_gene: TRBV10-3
abundance: -
j_gene: TRBJ2-3
d_gene: TRBD2
CDR3aa: CAISAPGLAGGQTDTQYF
CDR3nt: TGTGCCATCAGTGCCCCGGGACTAGCGGGGGGGCAGACAGATACGCAGTATTTT

v_gene: TRBV2
abundance: -
j_gene: TRBJ1-1
d_gene: -
CDR3aa: CASNLSPDTEAFF
CDR3nt: TGTGCCAGCAACCTAAGTCCGGACACTGAAGCTTTCTTT